These 23 T cell receptor beta chains were sequenced from one sample in a study of cytomegalovirus exposure and HLA in healthy donors. The PCR had 60 Vbeta and 13 Jbeta primers. Method: immunoSEQ multiplex PCR; TCRdb's copy keeps in-frame clones and lacks some. The sample yields approximately 150,000 clones, roughly 80% seen once. Sample: PBMCs. These receptor sequences come from a woman aged 30 to 39 in good health and CMV-seronegative.

This clone came up a few times. The chain has TRBV7-9 and TRBJ2-7; possibly TRBD1 for D (5 bases). The CDR3 totals 12 residues. V was cut by 8 bases and J by 2 bases, with 10 bases left in between. Germline lookup yields CDR1 SEHNR and CDR2 FQNEAQ (reference sequence). The CDR3 region is CASQDKTYEQYF. CDR3 nucleotide sequence: TGTGCCAGCCAGGACAAAACCTACGAGCAGTACTTC.

CDR3 sequence (DNA): TGTGCCAGCAGCGACGGGGGATATAGCAATCAGCCCCAGCATTTT. Translated, it gives CASSDGGYSNQPQHF. The rearrangement uses TRBV7-2 and TRBJ1-5; the D gene is possibly TRBD1 (5 bases). The CDR3 totals 15 residues. Germline-derived CDR1 and CDR2 are SGHTA and FQGNSA. V lost 5 bases to trimming and J lost 0 bases, with 11 bases between them. Full variable domain (rest looked up from reference TRBV7-2 and TRBJ1-5): GAGVSQSPSNKVTEKGKDVELRCDPISGHTALYWYRQSLGQGLEFLIYFQGNSAPDKSGLPSDRFSAERTGGSVSTLTIQRTQQEDSAVYLCASSDGGYSNQPQHFGDGTRLSIL.

The rearrangement uses TRBV7-2 and TRBJ2-3; D may be TRBD2 (5 bases). Trimming removed 5 bases from V and 0 bases from J, with 15 bases in between. The CDR3 runs to 16 residues. Germline V CDR1 and CDR2: SGHTA, FQGNSA. The DNA for the CDR3 is TGTGCCAGCAGCGTGGACTCTCTAACTAGCACAGATACGCAGTATTTT. It translates to CASSVDSLTSTDTQYF.

The rearrangement joins TRBV11-2 to TRBJ1-2, with 8 bases matching TRBD1. Trimming cost V 1 base and J 4 bases; bases outside gene matches: 2. CDR3 length: 14 residues. Germline lookup yields CDR1 SGHAT and CDR2 FQNNGV. The CDR3 reads CASSLAGTGYGYTF. CDR3 coding DNA: TGTGCCAGCAGCTTAGCCGGGACAGGCTATGGCTACACCTTC.

This chain uses TRBV6-1 with TRBJ2-1; TRBD1 agrees at 8 bases. The V and J ends lost 5 bases and 8 bases, in that order; junction bases with no gene match: 8. Per the germline V gene, CDR1 is MNHNS and CDR2 is SASEGT. The CDR3 covers 14 residues. CDR3 nucleotides: TGTGCCAGCAGTAAAACAGACAGGGGCCATGAGCAGTTCTTC. Translated: CASSKTDRGHEQFF.

This clone has a handful of counts. The V gene is TRBV5-1, the J gene TRBJ1-2, with a tentative D call TRBD1 (5 bases). CDR3 length: 17 residues. Germline V gene sequence: CDR1 SGHRS, CDR2 YFSETQ. The germline V and J ends were trimmed by 4 bases and 0 bases, with 19 bases remaining between them. In DNA form, the CDR3 reads TGCGCCAGCAGCGCGGGGCATACCTCACTAGCTAACTATGGCTACACCTTC. This translates into CASSAGHTSLANYGYTF.

This clone has more than one count but fewer than ten. The chain combines TRBV27 with TRBJ1-6; D remains ambiguous. The V end was cut by 3 bases, the J end by 8 bases, with 11 bases between. Germline loops: CDR1 MNHEY, CDR2 SMNVEV (reference sequence). This CDR3 is 14 amino acids long. CDR3 sequence: CASSFNQVDSPLHF. In DNA, the CDR3 is TGTGCCAGCAGTTTCAATCAGGTCGATTCACCCCTCCACTTT.

The chain combines TRBV19 with TRBJ2-1, with TRBD2 matching 10 bases. The CDR3 sequence is 16 residues long. V was clipped by 4 bases and J by 8 bases; unmatched bases: 11. In germline, CDR1 is LNHDA, CDR2 SQIVND (reference sequence). The CDR3 protein is CASSSPTSGTFHEQFF. The CDR3 DNA reads as TGTGCCAGTAGTAGTCCTACTAGCGGGACTTTCCATGAGCAGTTCTTC.

This chain uses TRBV13 with TRBJ1-5; TRBD1 is a possible D gene (5 bases). The V end was cut by 3 bases, the J end by 9 bases, with 12 bases between. This CDR3 has 13 amino acids. Germline loops: CDR1 PRHDT, CDR2 FYEKMQ (reference sequence). As DNA, the CDR3 is TGTGCCAGCAGCTTCGGGCAGGGAGGGCCCCAGCATTTT. This encodes CASSFGQGGPQHF.

This chain links TRBV6-1 with TRBJ1-2; 10 bases match TRBD1. The CDR3 extends over 15 amino acids. Trimming cost V 4 bases and J 2 bases; bases outside gene matches: 4. Per germline, CDR1 MNHNS and CDR2 SASEGT. CDR3 nucleotide sequence: TGTGCCAGCAGTGTTCAGGGACAGGGGAACTATGGCTACACCTTC. This translates into CASSVQGQGNYGYTF.

This chain connects TRBV7-9 to TRBJ2-1; 10 nucleotides line up with TRBD2. CDR3 size: 16 residues. Trimming took 3 bases from V and 2 from J; bases not matched to a gene: 4. CDR1 SEHNR and CDR2 FQNEAQ come from the germline V gene (reference sequence). CDR3: CASSLKLAGAYNEQFF. The CDR3 nucleotides are TGTGCCAGCAGCTTGAAGCTAGCGGGGGCCTACAATGAGCAGTTCTTC.

The chain has TRBV15 and TRBJ2-7; a weak D match, TRBD1 (5 bases). CDR1 is LNHNV, CDR2 YYDKDF, per germline (reference sequence). The CDR3 is 16 residues long. Trimming took off 0 bases at V and 1 base at J, with 13 bases between the two ends. CDR3 coding DNA: TGTGCCACCAGCAGAGATCTGGGGCCGGCATCCTACGAGCAGTACTTC. Translated: CATSRDLGPASYEQYF.

This chain uses TRBV11-2 with TRBJ2-3; D might be TRBD1 (5 bases). The CDR3 contains 15 residues. V was trimmed by 4 bases and J by 3 bases, leaving 14 bases between them. In germline, CDR1 is SGHAT, CDR2 FQNNGV. The CDR3 sequence is CASSSYAQGTDTQYF. The CDR3 nucleotides read TGTGCCAGCAGCTCGTATGCGCAGGGAACAGATACGCAGTATTTT.

V gene TRBV18 combines with J gene TRBJ2-2; D is possibly TRBD1 (7 bases). The V end lost 3 bases, the J end lost 4 bases, and 18 bases lay between the germline ends. The V gene's germline CDR1 is KGHSH and CDR2 LQKENI. The CDR3 runs to 17 residues. DNA for the CDR3: TGTGCCAGCTCACCGATCGGAGGGGGCGCGACCACCGGGGAGCTGTTTTTT. This translates into CASSPIGGGATTGELFF.

This rearrangement joins TRBV7-9 to TRBJ1-4; D call uncertain. The CDR3 totals 17 residues. Germline CDR1 is SEHNR and CDR2 is FQNEAQ (reference sequence). V gave up 5 bases and J gave up 4 bases, with 20 bases separating them. The CDR3 sequence is CASSPRDVGFLNEKLFF. The CDR3 DNA sequence: TGTGCCAGCAGCCCCCGAGATGTCGGGTTTCTTAATGAAAAACTGTTTTTT.

This chain connects TRBV7-2 to TRBJ2-7, with 9 bases that match TRBD1. The CDR3 runs to 14 residues. Germline V CDR1 and CDR2: SGHTA, FQGNSA. With V trimmed by 2 bases and J by 2 bases, 1 base remained unmatched. CDR3 loop: CASSLNRGPYEQYF. CDR3 DNA: TGTGCCAGCAGCTTAAACAGGGGGCCCTACGAGCAGTACTTC.

This sequence joins TRBV19 and TRBJ2-7; the D gene is possibly TRBD1 (6 bases). This CDR3 has 13 residues. Germline V gene data show CDR1 as LNHDA and CDR2 as SQIVND (reference sequence). Trimming removed 1 base from V and 4 bases from J, with 8 bases in between. Here the CDR3 DNA reads TGTGCCAGTAGTATAGGCAGGGGTTACGAGCAGTACTTC. Translated: CASSIGRGYEQYF.

The V gene is TRBV4-3, the J gene TRBJ2-2; D may be TRBD1 (5 bases). Trimming removed 1 base at V and 6 bases at J, with 9 bases between. The V gene's germline CDR1 is LGHNA and CDR2 YSLEER. This CDR3 spans 14 amino acids. DNA for the CDR3: TGCGCCAGCAGCCAAGGGACAAGGTCCGGGGAGCTGTTTTTT. This codes for CASSQGTRSGELFF.

The chain carries TRBV6-5 and TRBJ1-2; possible D gene TRBD1, 5 bases. CDR1 and CDR2 from the germline V gene are MNHEY and SVGAGI. Between the trimmed V and J ends, which lost 0 bases and 14 bases, there was a span of 13 bases. This CDR3 region has 12 residues. The CDR3 nucleotides are TGTGCCAGCAGTTACTCGAGCAGGGTATTAACCTTC. It encodes CASSYSSRVLTF.

The chain is built from TRBV18 and TRBJ1-5; the D gene is possibly TRBD1 (6 bases). Germline CDR1 is KGHSH and CDR2 is LQKENI. V was cut by 8 bases and J by 4 bases, with 12 bases left in between. The CDR3 covers 13 residues. The CDR3 coding sequence is TGTGCCAGCCAAGAAACAGGGAATCAGCCCCAGCATTTT. It translates to CASQETGNQPQHF.

Worth noting for this clone: Sequence at one end of the junction differs from germline and may be a read error. The J gene is TRBJ2-7, the V gene TRBV6-6; D perhaps matches TRBD2 (6 bases). The V gene's germline CDR1 is MNHNY and CDR2 SVGAGI (reference sequence). The CDR3 runs to 11 residues. The DNA of the CDR3 is TGCGGGGCTAGCGATGGATACGAGCAGTACTTC. Translating it yields CGASDGYEQYF.

The chain recombines TRBV11-2 with TRBJ2-2; possible D gene TRBD1, 6 bases. Germline CDR1 SGHAT, CDR2 FQNNGV. The CDR3 is 15 residues long. Between the trimmed V and J ends, which lost 3 bases and 2 bases, there was a span of 10 bases. The CDR3 sequence: CASSFGTRNTGELFF. The DNA for the CDR3 is TGTGCCAGCAGCTTTGGGACACGAAACACCGGGGAGCTGTTTTTT.

V is TRBV7-2 and J is TRBJ2-2; 7 bases are a match to TRBD2. Unmatched junction bases numbered 9, after V lost 5 bases and J lost 3 bases. CDR1 and CDR2 from the germline V gene are SGHTA and FQGNSA. The CDR3 contains 16 residues. This CDR3 reads CASSRAGFADTGELFF. The CDR3 coding sequence is TGTGCCAGCAGCCGAGCGGGGTTCGCTGACACCGGGGAGCTGTTTTTT.